The 26 T cell receptor beta chains presented below share a single source sample, sequenced in a study of blood T cell repertoires in COVID-19. TCRdb's copy holds only in-frame clones and misses some; the assay was immunoSEQ multiplex PCR. The sample comprises about 230,000 clones, 80% to 90% of which are singletons, and about 1% rests with the top ten. Sequencing was done on a sample of peripheral blood. These receptors were obtained from a man between 35 and 55 years old with acute or convalescent COVID-19.

The chain is built from TRBV28 and TRBJ1-6; D gene uncertain. V was clipped by 8 bases and J by 2 bases, with 13 bases between them. CDR3 length: 15 amino acids. The germline gives CDR1 MDHEN, CDR2 SYDVKM. This CDR3 is CASGPGRTYNSPLHF. The CDR3, as DNA: TGTGCCAGCGGTCCAGGCAGAACCTATAATTCACCCCTCCACTTT.

The chain employs TRBV27 and TRBJ2-7, with 8 positions matching TRBD1. V trimming: 4 bases; J trimming: 4 bases; junction bases outside the gene matches: 12. CDR3 length equals 16 residues. Germline CDR1 reads MNHEY; CDR2 reads SMNVEV (reference sequence). The CDR3 reads CASSSFFGTGLYEQYF. CDR3 nucleotide sequence: TGTGCCAGCAGTTCCTTCTTCGGGACAGGTCTGTACGAGCAGTACTTC.

The V call is TRBV6-1, the J call TRBJ2-7; TRBD2 is a possible D gene (6 bases). V lost 6 bases, J lost 0 bases, and 12 bases lay in between. The germline CDR1 and CDR2 sequences are MNHNS and SASEGT. The CDR3 contains 14 residues. The CDR3 bases are TGTGCCAGCAGCAGGGACGGGAGCTCCTACGAGCAGTACTTC. This codes for CASSRDGSSYEQYF.

This rearrangement joins TRBV27 to TRBJ1-3; no clear D. This CDR3 is built from 13 residues. CDR1 is MNHEY and CDR2 is SMNVEV in the germline V gene (reference sequence). The germline V and J ends were trimmed by 7 bases and 2 bases, with 9 bases remaining between them. The CDR3 DNA follows: TGTGCCAGCAAGAGAACAGCTGGAAACACCATATATTTT. This sequence encodes CASKRTAGNTIYF.

The chain combines TRBV21-1 with TRBJ1-1. TRBV21-1 is a documented pseudogene. This CDR3 contains 16 residues. The CDR3 protein is CASSKRLGGREVEAFF. CDR3 in DNA: TGTGCCAGCAGCAAACGGTTGGGGGGAAGGGAGGTTGAAGCTTTCTTT.

This clone was detected once. The J gene is TRBJ2-5, the V gene TRBV4-3; 8 bases are a match to TRBD2. Germline V lookup: CDR1 LGHNA, CDR2 YSLEER. Germline trimming cut 3 bases from V and 2 bases from J; bases unmatched to any gene: 11. This CDR3 is built from 17 residues. DNA for the CDR3: TGCGCCAGCAGCCAGGGGGTGATTAGCGGGGTACAAGAGACCCAGTACTTC. Protein sequence: CASSQGVISGVQETQYF.

The DNA for the CDR3 is TGTGCCAGCTCACCACAGGGTCAGGGCGGTGAAGCTTTCTTT. Translating gives CASSPQGQGGEAFF. The V gene is TRBV18, the J gene TRBJ1-1; TRBD1 might be the D (5 bases). V was cut by 1 base and J by 7 bases, with 13 bases left in between. This CDR3 is built from 14 residues. Germline lookup yields CDR1 KGHSH and CDR2 LQKENI.

V gene TRBV6-1 combines with J gene TRBJ2-1; possible D gene TRBD2, 6 bases. V was shortened by 5 bases and J by 9 bases, with 14 bases between the two germline ends. Germline CDR1 MNHNS, CDR2 SASEGT. This CDR3 spans 13 amino acids. The CDR3 loop reads CASSYGGYIEQFF. Here the CDR3 DNA reads TGTGCCAGCAGTTATGGGGGGTATATTGAGCAGTTCTTC.

The V call is TRBV3-1 (or the pseudogene TRBV3-2), the J call TRBJ2-3, with 9 bases aligning to TRBD2. The CDR3 is 17 amino acids. Germline loops: CDR1 LGHDT, CDR2 YNNKEL (reference sequence). The V segment lost 0 bases and the J segment 2 bases; nucleotides outside the gene matches: 6. Here the CDR3 DNA reads TGTGCCAGCAGCCAAGATAATCTAGCGGGGACCACAGATACGCAGTATTTT. Residues: CASSQDNLAGTTDTQYF.

V usage is TRBV19 and J usage is TRBJ1-4, with D unresolved. V was clipped by 6 bases and J by 5 bases, with 13 bases between them. In germline, CDR1 is LNHDA, CDR2 SQIVND (reference sequence). The CDR3 length is 14 residues. The CDR3, as DNA: TGTGCCAGTAGGCCGGGATCGGGAAATGAAAAACTGTTTTTT. Residues: CASRPGSGNEKLFF. The full variable domain, its missing parts supplied by reference TRBV19 and TRBJ1-4, is DGGITQSPKYLFRKEGQNVTLSCEQNLNHDAMYWYRQDPGQGLRLIYYSQIVNDFQKGDIAEGYSVSREKKESFPLTVTSAQKNPTAFYLCASRPGSGNEKLFFGSGTQLSVL.

This chain uses TRBV5-1 with TRBJ2-1; a weak D match, TRBD2 (7 bases). V lost 5 bases and J 5 bases, leaving 20 bases between the germline ends. This CDR3 region has 16 residues. Per germline, CDR1 SGHRS and CDR2 YFSETQ. The CDR3 loop reads CASSPRGALRDNEQFF. Here the CDR3 DNA reads TGCGCCAGCAGTCCCCGGGGGGCCCTGAGGGACAATGAGCAGTTCTTC.

V and J are TRBV2 and TRBJ1-4; D is uncertain. Germline V gene sequence: CDR1 SNHLY, CDR2 FYNNEI. With 6 bases removed from V and 8 bases from J, the gap between germline ends came to 7 bases. The CDR3 totals 11 residues. The CDR3 region is CASSLTEKLFF. The CDR3 DNA is TGTGCCAGCAGCTTAACAGAAAAACTGTTTTTT.

The count of this clone is one. The chain links TRBV2 to TRBJ2-7; D gene uncertain. CDR1 and CDR2 (germline): SNHLY, FYNNEI. The germline V and J ends were trimmed by 6 bases and 2 bases, with 11 bases remaining between them. This CDR3 contains 13 residues. The CDR3 here is CASRSGIPYEQYF. The CDR3 region has the DNA TGTGCCAGCAGAAGTGGCATTCCCTACGAGCAGTACTTC.

V is TRBV2 and J is TRBJ2-7; 10 bases match TRBD1. This CDR3 spans 12 amino acids. Per the germline V gene, CDR1 is SNHLY and CDR2 is FYNNEI. With 4 bases clipped from V and 6 bases from J, the junction kept 0 bases outside the gene matches. CDR3 amino acids: CASSGTGGEQYF. CDR3 coding DNA: TGTGCCAGCAGTGGGACAGGGGGCGAGCAGTACTTC.

The chain has TRBV3-1 (or the pseudogene TRBV3-2) and TRBJ1-2, with 10 bases matching TRBD1. Germline V gives CDR1 LGHDT, CDR2 YNNKEL (reference sequence). V lost 3 bases, J lost 7 bases, and 11 bases stayed unmatched. The CDR3 is made up of 16 amino acids. CDR3 amino acids: CASSQALTGGFFGYTF. The CDR3 DNA reads TGTGCCAGCAGCCAGGCTTTGACAGGGGGCTTTTTTGGCTACACCTTC.

The table lists this clone with a count of one. This chain joins TRBV28 and TRBJ1-5; D is perhaps TRBD1 (5 bases). Germline CDR1 MDHEN, CDR2 SYDVKM. CDR3 length: 12 amino acids. The V gene lost 6 bases and the J gene lost 6 bases, with 9 bases spanning the gap. CDR3 in amino acids: CASRPGGQPQHF. CDR3 coding DNA: TGTGCCAGCAGACCCGGGGGTCAGCCCCAGCATTTT.

V usage is TRBV21-1 and J usage is TRBJ1-5; the D segment call TRBD1 is taken from the table without a DNA check. TRBV21-1 is classified as a pseudogene. The CDR3 is 19 amino acids. The CDR3 reads CASSYIPGTGAEYNQPQHF. In DNA form, the CDR3 reads TGTGCCAGCAGCTATATTCCCGGGACAGGGGCCGAATACAATCAGCCCCAGCATTTT.

V usage is TRBV19 and J usage is TRBJ2-1; possible D gene TRBD2, 5 bases. Trimming pared 7 bases from V and 0 bases from J, leaving 13 bases between. This CDR3 has 15 amino acids. Germline V gene lookup returns CDR1 LNHDA and CDR2 SQIVND (reference sequence). The CDR3 bases are TGTGCCAGTAAGGAGGACTCCAGCTCCTACAATGAGCAGTTCTTC. Translation: CASKEDSSSYNEQFF.

The chain combines TRBV7-3 with TRBJ2-5, with D possibly TRBD2 on 7 matching bases. This CDR3 has 17 residues. V was clipped by 0 bases and J by 5 bases, with 19 bases between them. Germline V lookup: CDR1 SGHTA, CDR2 FQGTGA. The CDR3 here is CASSLTLGKGGQETQYF. The CDR3 DNA reads TGTGCCAGCAGCTTAACCCTAGGTAAGGGGGGGCAGGAGACCCAGTACTTC.

This clone has just one count. The genes are TRBV19 and TRBJ1-2; 8 nucleotides match TRBD1. There are 14 residues in the CDR3. The ends lost 5 bases at V and 3 bases at J; junction bases unmatched: 5. Germline CDR1 LNHDA, CDR2 SQIVND (reference sequence). The CDR3 is CASSPDRVDYGYTF. The CDR3 region has the DNA TGTGCCAGTAGTCCGGACAGGGTAGACTATGGCTACACCTTC.

The CDR3, as DNA: TGTGCCAGCAGCGTCGGGGGGGCGTTAGTAAACACTGAAGCTTTCTTT. This gives the protein CASSVGGALVNTEAFF. The V and J genes are TRBV5-4 and TRBJ1-1; maybe TRBD1 (6 bases). The CDR3 is 16 amino acids. Germline V gives CDR1 SGHNT, CDR2 YYREEE (reference sequence). The V end lost 4 bases, the J end lost 2 bases, and 18 bases lay between the germline ends. The full variable domain, in which reference TRBV5-4 and TRBJ1-1 provide the parts outside the CDR3, is ETGVTQSPTHLIKTRGQQVTLRCSSQSGHNTVSWYQQALGQGPQFIFQYYREEENGRGNFPPRFSGLQFPNYSSELNVNALELDDSALYLCASSVGGALVNTEAFFGQGTRLTVV.

J is TRBJ1-5 and V is TRBV21-1. TRBV21-1 is tagged as a pseudogene. The CDR3 extends over 16 amino acids. CDR3 nucleotide sequence: TGTGCCAGCAGCAAAGAACCCGGAGCATTCAATCAGCCCCAGCATTTT. Its translation: CASSKEPGAFNQPQHF.

This chain uses TRBV5-1 with TRBJ1-3; no clear D. The V end was cut by 0 bases, the J end by 0 bases, with 13 bases between. The CDR3 is made up of 17 amino acids. Germline lookup yields CDR1 SGHRS and CDR2 YFSETQ. The CDR3 is CASSLAQPGRSGNTIYF. DNA for the CDR3: TGCGCCAGCAGCTTGGCCCAACCAGGCCGCTCTGGAAACACCATATATTTT.

This clone was counted once. V and J are TRBV28 and TRBJ1-1; TRBD1 agrees at 10 bases. The CDR3 is 16 residues long. Trimming took 1 base from V and 3 from J; bases not matched to a gene: 5. CDR1 and CDR2 (germline): MDHEN, SYDVKM. The CDR3 spells CASSLYQGTGDTEAFF. CDR3 DNA sequence: TGTGCCAGCAGTTTATATCAGGGGACAGGGGACACTGAAGCTTTCTTT. Using reference TRBV28 and TRBJ1-1 for the parts outside the CDR3, the full variable domain is DVKVTQSSRYLVKRTGEKVFLECVQDMDHENMFWYRQDPGLGLRLIYFSYDVKMKEKGDIPEGYSVSREKKERFSLILESASTNQTSMYLCASSLYQGTGDTEAFFGQGTRLTVV.

The genes are TRBV7-9 and TRBJ1-4; 7 nucleotides line up with TRBD1. Germline V lookup: CDR1 SEHNR, CDR2 FQNEAQ (reference sequence). After removal of 5 bases from V and 2 bases from J, the junction contained 2 bases not matched to a gene. This CDR3 region has 14 residues. The CDR3 loop reads CASSRTGTNEKLFF. The CDR3 DNA reads TGTGCCAGCAGCCGGACAGGTACTAATGAAAAACTGTTTTTT.

The V gene is TRBV20-1, the J gene TRBJ2-1, with TRBD2 as a possible D gene (5 bases). The CDR3 contains 11 residues. From germline, CDR1 is DFQATT and CDR2 SNEGSKA (reference sequence). V was clipped by 4 bases and J by 9 bases, with 10 bases between them. The CDR3 nucleotides are TGCAGTGCTATGAGAGGGTTTGAGCAGTTCTTC. It yields the protein CSAMRGFEQFF.